Included here is one T cell receptor (beta chain) sequence, with context. No antigen is known for it. Per germline, CDR1 SGHNT and CDR2 YYREEE (reference sequence). With 2 bases clipped from V and 3 bases from J, the junction kept 5 bases outside the gene matches. CDR3 length: 15 residues. The sample originates from a study of graft-versus-host responses after intestinal transplantation. Profiled with immunoSEQ multiplex PCR; TCRdb holds only in-frame clones, not every one. The sample yields some 110,000 clones, 90% to 95% seen once. The sequence came from a human donor who was the organ donor for an intestinal transplant. Sequenced material: unstimulated CD8+ T cells sorted from spleen or lymph node cells, taken before transplant. The chain employs TRBV5-4 and TRBJ2-1; TRBD2 agrees at 7 bases. The CDR3 DNA is TGTGCCAGCAGCTTCGGGACTAACGACTACAATGAGCAGTTCTTC. Its translation: CASSFGTNDYNEQFF.